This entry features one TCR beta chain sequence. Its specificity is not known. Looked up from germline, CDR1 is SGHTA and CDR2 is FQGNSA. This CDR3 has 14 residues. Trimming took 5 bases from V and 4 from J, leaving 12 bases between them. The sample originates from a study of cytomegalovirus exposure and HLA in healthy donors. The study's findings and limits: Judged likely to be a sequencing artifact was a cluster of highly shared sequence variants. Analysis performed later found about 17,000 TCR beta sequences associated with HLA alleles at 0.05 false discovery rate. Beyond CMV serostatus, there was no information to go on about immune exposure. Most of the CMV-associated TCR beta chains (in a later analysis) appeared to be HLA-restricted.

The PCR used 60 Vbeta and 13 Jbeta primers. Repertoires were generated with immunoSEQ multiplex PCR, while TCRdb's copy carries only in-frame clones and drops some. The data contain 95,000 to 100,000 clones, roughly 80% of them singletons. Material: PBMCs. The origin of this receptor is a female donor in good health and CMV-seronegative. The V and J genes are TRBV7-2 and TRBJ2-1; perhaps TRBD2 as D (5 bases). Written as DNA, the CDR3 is TGTGCCAGCAGCCAGCCCGGACTGTACAATGAGCAGTTCTTC. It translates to CASSQPGLYNEQFF.